This T cell receptor (beta chain) was sequenced in a study of beta chain features in type 1 diabetes. Whole-study findings and limits: Among all four CD4+ subsets, Type 1 diabetes patients had TCRB CDR3s that were moderately but significantly shorter. At VDJ recombination sites, type 1 diabetes patients had fewer insertions and more deleted nucleotides.

In this sample, this clone turned up a few times. Its target is not known. Based on CD45RO/CCR7/CD25/CD127/CD95/CD27, CD4+ regulatory, stem cell-like memory, naive and central memory cells were sorted. The study reverse transcribed the entire isolated RNA, so it sequenced expressed TCRB transcripts. Assay: immunoSEQ multiplex PCR; the TCRdb copy retains only in-frame clones and omits some. The sample consists of more than 200,000 clones, 16% of them appearing once. The sequenced sample was naive CD4+ T cells from blood. The TCR sequence derives from a man between 25 and 39 years old with type 1 diabetes.

CDR3 sequence (DNA): TGTGCCAGCTCACCAGAACGGACCCAGTACTTC. Translating gives CASSPERTQYF. The chain joins TRBV18 to TRBJ2-5; D unclear. The germline V and J ends were trimmed by 2 bases and 7 bases, with 5 bases remaining between them. Germline V gives CDR1 KGHSH, CDR2 LQKENI. This CDR3 contains 11 residues.